The 18 T cell receptor beta chains below all came from one sample that was sequenced in a study of breast tumors, draining lymph nodes, adjacent tissues. Breast cancer patients provided tissue from their axillary draining lymph nodes. TCRdb re-called the multiplex PCR reads through MiXCR, storing one row per CDR3 protein. The sample consists of more than 250,000 distinct CDR3 sequences, roughly 30% of them appearing once. Input material: axillary lymph node tissue. All receptors derive from a female donor with breast cancer. Some clones in this sample may be carry-over from other donors' samples.

As to this clonotype: The conserved closing phenylalanine or tryptophan is absent in this CDR3, likely reflecting a read error. The chain carries TRBV2 and TRBJ1-2, with D perhaps matching TRBD1 (5 bases). Looked up from germline, CDR1 is SNHLY and CDR2 is FYNNEI. CDR3 length: 14 residues. V gave up 6 bases and J gave up 4 bases, with 15 bases separating them. The CDR3 spells CASSPPPGRYGYTL. DNA of the CDR3: TGTGCCAGCAGCCCACCCCCGGGGCGCTATGGCTACACCCTC.

This clonotype was counted a few times. The gene calls are TRBV5-6 and TRBJ1-5; D perhaps matches TRBD1 (6 bases). The ends were cut back, 2 bases at V and 2 bases at J, with 17 bases in the middle. Per the germline V gene, CDR1 is SGHDT and CDR2 is YYEEEE. There are 17 residues in the CDR3. DNA of the CDR3: TGTGCCAGCAGCTTTAGACAGGCACGGGTTGGCAATCAGCCCCAGCATTTT. Protein sequence: CASSFRQARVGNQPQHF.

The rearrangement links TRBV18 to TRBJ1-5; tentatively, D is TRBD1 (6 bases). Germline CDR1 KGHSH, CDR2 LQKENI. The CDR3 has 15 residues. Trimming shortened V by 2 bases and J by 3 bases, and 11 bases separated the two germline ends. The CDR3 DNA follows: TGTGCCAGCTCACCAGGGGACAAGTTCAATCAGCCCCAGCATTTT. Translation: CASSPGDKFNQPQHF.

This clonotype was detected many times. The chain couples TRBV5-8 to TRBJ2-2; 7 nucleotides line up with TRBD2. Per germline, CDR1 SGHTS and CDR2 YDEGEE. V lost 4 bases, J lost 4 bases, and 10 bases stayed unmatched. CDR3 length: 16 residues. The CDR3 spells CASSRTLLATTGELFF. The CDR3 region has the DNA TGTGCCAGCAGCCGCACTCTACTAGCGACCACCGGGGAGCTGTTTTTT.

A remark on this clonotype: This sequence may be a read error, since a much larger clone differs from it by one base. The chain links TRBV6-6 to TRBJ1-6; no clear D gene. The CDR3 has 14 residues. The germline V gene has CDR1 MNHNY and CDR2 SVGAGI (reference sequence). The CDR3 bases are TGTGCCAGCAGTCACTCGAGCTTTGGTTCACCCCTCCACTTT. Residues: CASSHSSFGSPLHF.

This clonotype was recorded at least ten times. This chain links TRBV7-2 with TRBJ2-7; 9 positions match TRBD2. The CDR3 spans 14 residues. The germline CDR1 and CDR2 sequences are SGHTA and FQGNSA. Trimming cost V 1 base and J 3 bases; bases outside gene matches: 1. The CDR3 loop is CASSLVREGYEQYF. CDR3 DNA: TGTGCCAGCAGCTTAGTGCGGGAGGGCTACGAGCAGTACTTC.

With regard to this clonotype: An end of the junction differs from the germline gene, which may be a read error. The chain joins TRBV20-1 to TRBJ2-2; 8 bases are a match to TRBD2. Germline values: CDR1 DFQATT, CDR2 SNEGSKA (reference sequence). This CDR3 has 16 amino acids. CDR3 amino acids: CSASIGTSGNTGKLFF. The CDR3 DNA reads as TGCAGTGCTAGTATTGGTACTAGCGGAAACACCGGGAAGCTGTTTTTT.

This clonotype came up many times. The chain carries TRBV11-3 and TRBJ2-5; TRBD2 agrees at 7 bases. Germline CDR1 SGHNT, CDR2 YENEEA. The J segment lost 6 bases and the V segment lost 8 bases, leaving 15 bases of the junction unmatched. The CDR3 spans 15 residues. This CDR3 is CASGVSGMGVKTQYF. In nucleotides, the CDR3 is TGTGCCAGCGGAGTAAGCGGGATGGGAGTAAAGACCCAGTACTTC.

The sample holds many counts of this clonotype. This may arise from a read error, as a much more abundant clone is one base away. This chain links TRBV29-1 with TRBJ2-6; possible D gene TRBD1, 6 bases. Germline CDR1 reads SQVTM; CDR2 reads ANQGSEA. The CDR3 is made up of 15 amino acids. CDR3 coding DNA: TGCAGCGTACACTCCGGGACAAGAGGGGCCAACGTCCCGACTTTC. It codes for CSVHSGTRGANVPTF.

The chain couples TRBV7-8 to TRBJ1-6; maybe TRBD1 (5 bases). V gave up 1 base and J gave up 9 bases, with 19 bases separating them. The germline V gene has CDR1 SGHVS and CDR2 FQNEAQ. The CDR3 has 17 residues. CDR3 nucleotides: TGTGCCAGCAGCTTAGGACTAGCGGGAGAGGGACGTTCACCCCTCCACTTT. This encodes CASSLGLAGEGRSPLHF.

With respect to this clonotype: The junction departs from the called germline gene at one end, perhaps through a read error. The CDR3 sequence is CASGLSAGGTGELFF. CDR3 in DNA: TGTGCCAGCGGCTTATCGGCGGGAGGAACCGGGGAGCTGTTCTTT. The chain carries TRBV7-2 and TRBJ2-2; 8 nucleotides line up with TRBD2. The V gene's germline CDR1 is SGHTA and CDR2 FQGNSA. The CDR3 consists of 15 residues.

This clonotype came up a few times. The J gene is TRBJ2-7, the V gene TRBV6-1; 12 nucleotides agree with TRBD2. The CDR3 length is 16 residues. The J segment lost 4 bases and the V segment lost 2 bases, leaving 6 bases of the junction unmatched. The germline V gene encodes CDR1 MNHNS and CDR2 SASEGT. CDR3 loop: CASSEPTSGSLYEQYF. In DNA, the CDR3 is TGTGCCAGCAGTGAACCGACTAGCGGGAGTCTATACGAGCAGTACTTC.

About this clonotype: A much larger clone differs by one base, so this may be a read error. The V call is TRBV30, the J call TRBJ1-5, with D unclear. The CDR3 extends over 14 amino acids. Germline CDR1 reads GTSNPN; CDR2 reads SVGIG (reference sequence). The CDR3 spells CANGGGQDPQPQHF. The CDR3 DNA follows: TGTGCTAATGGCGGAGGGCAGGATCCTCAGCCCCAGCATTTT.

The gene calls are TRBV3-1 and TRBJ2-1, with TRBD2 matching over 7 bases. J was trimmed by 6 bases and V by 4 bases; bases with no gene match: 9. This CDR3 region has 15 residues. The V gene's germline CDR1 is LGHDT and CDR2 YNNKEL (reference sequence). The CDR3 loop reads CASSPELTSPNEQFF. CDR3 in DNA: TGTGCCAGCAGCCCCGAGCTGACTAGCCCCAATGAGCAGTTCTTC.

This clonotype occurred a few times. A much bigger clone sits one base away, suggesting this may be a read error. V gene TRBV7-9 combines with J gene TRBJ1-2, with D uncertain. The germline gives CDR1 SEHNR, CDR2 FQNEAQ (reference sequence). The CDR3 is made up of 15 amino acids. The CDR3 DNA reads TGTGCCAGCAGCTCCGGTGCTCCGGCTAACTATGGCTACCCCTTC. It is translated as CASSSGAPANYGYPF.

In this sample, this clonotype turned up a few times. The rearrangement links TRBV11-1 to TRBJ1-1; TRBD1 is a possible D gene (6 bases). Germline V CDR1 and CDR2: SGHAT, FQDESV (reference sequence). The CDR3 runs to 17 residues. V was pared by 1 base and J by 1 base, with 16 bases between. The CDR3 coding sequence is TGTGCCAGCAGCTTAGTTGTCAGGGGATCGGCGAACACTGAAGCTTTCTTT. Its translation: CASSLVVRGSANTEAFF.

Details on this clonotype: Compared with germline, one end of the junction differs, possibly owing to a read error. The chain couples TRBV6-5 to TRBJ2-7; D gene uncertain. The germline V gene has CDR1 MNHEY and CDR2 SVGAGI. This CDR3 is 17 amino acids long. The CDR3 reads CASSHSKRSANHYEQYF. The DNA for the CDR3 is TGTGCCAGCAGTCACTCGAAAAGGTCCGCTAACCACTACGAGCAGTACTTC.

To note about this clonotype: Sequence at one end of the junction differs from germline and may be a read error. V usage is TRBV7-2 and J usage is TRBJ1-1; D ambiguous. The CDR3 runs to 13 residues. The germline gives CDR1 SGHTA, CDR2 FQGNSA. Written as DNA, the CDR3 is TGTGTCAGCAGCTTAGCCTTAAGCGCGGAAGCTTTCTTT. This codes for CVSSLALSAEAFF.